This T cell receptor (beta chain) was found in a study of blood T cells in healthy people across ages. Study background: Roughly one uniquely barcoded beta molecule per two T cells was captured. General study points: In the absence of known donor CMV status, changes in expanded clonotypes were possibly confounded.

Isolated PBMCs totaled at least 6 million in each sample. Germline CDR1 is MDHEN and CDR2 is SYDVKM. The CDR3 consists of 11 residues. The V end lost 8 bases, the J end lost 2 bases, and 4 bases lay between the germline ends. A J-beta primer mix and a sample-barcoded 5' primer were used in a second PCR of roughly 7 to 12 cycles. Unique molecular identifiers of 12 random nucleotides labeled each cDNA. MiXCR, applied by TCRdb to the 5' RACE reads, yields one record per CDR3 protein. The repertoire holds about 680,000 distinct CDR3 sequences, with 45% to 50% as singletons. This clonotype was seen many times. The antigen is undetermined.

Material: blood. The J gene is TRBJ2-1, the V gene TRBV28; D not resolved. This sequence originates from a woman between 55 and 75 years old in good health. The CDR3 DNA sequence: TGTGCCAGCGGGACCTACAATGAGCAGTTCTTC. Protein: CASGTYNEQFF.